Each of the 6 T cell receptor beta chains below was sequenced from the same sample in a study of Graves' ophthalmopathy and Graves' hyperthyroidism. Scientists amplified the TCR beta CDR3 regions from RNA transcripts. RT-PCR was first run with HTBI primers, then multiplex PCR in a second round. TCRdb reprocessed the multiplex PCR reads via MiXCR and lists one record per CDR3 protein. This table holds about 370,000 distinct CDR3 sequences, about 18% found once. The sequenced sample consisted of peripheral blood. These TCRs come from a woman between 18 and 29 years old with Graves' ophthalmopathy.

This clonotype was seen many times. This chain links TRBV12-3 or TRBV12-4 with TRBJ2-7, with a tentative D call TRBD2 (5 bases). Deletions cut 6 bases from V and 1 base from J, with 7 bases between. The CDR3 extends over 12 amino acids. This CDR3 is CASSGVSYEQYF. CDR3 DNA: TGTGCCAGCAGCGGGGTTTCCTACGAGCAGTACTTC.

In its sample, this clonotype was seen many times. The gene calls are TRBV7-2 and TRBJ1-1; D is ambiguous. This CDR3 has 14 amino acids. The germline CDR1 and CDR2 sequences are SGHTA and FQGNSA. V was trimmed by 3 bases and J by 0 bases, leaving 8 bases between them. The CDR3 DNA reads TGTGCCAGCAGCTTCCGGACGGTGAACACTGAAGCTTTCTTT. Translated, it gives CASSFRTVNTEAFF.

The gene calls are TRBV5-4 and TRBJ2-5; 7 bases align to TRBD1. The CDR3 is 14 residues long. Germline CDR1 is SGHNT and CDR2 is YYREEE (reference sequence). The V segment lost 0 bases and the J segment 3 bases; nucleotides outside the gene matches: 2. CDR3 sequence: CASSLDGTEETQYF. The DNA for the CDR3 is TGTGCCAGCAGCTTGGACGGGACAGAAGAGACCCAGTACTTC.

This clonotype was counted at least ten times. This chain uses TRBV11-1 with TRBJ2-7; the match to TRBD2 covers 7 bases. This CDR3 has 15 residues. Germline assignment: CDR1 SGHAT and CDR2 FQDESV (reference sequence). After removal of 4 bases from V and 2 bases from J, the junction contained 8 bases not matched to a gene. CDR3 nucleotides: TGTGCCAGCAGCTCGCGACGCAGCGGGGCCTACGAGCAGTACTTC. It yields the protein CASSSRRSGAYEQYF.

The genes are TRBV24-1 and TRBJ1-1; D is unclear. The CDR3 has 15 residues. V gave up 6 bases and J gave up 3 bases, with 16 bases separating them. Per the germline V gene, CDR1 is KGHDR and CDR2 is SFDVKD. The CDR3 nucleotides are TGTGCCACCAGTTCGGCCCCCCCTAAGGACACTGAAGCTTTCTTT. Protein: CATSSAPPKDTEAFF.

The sample holds many counts of this clonotype. The V and J genes are TRBV6-2 or TRBV6-3 and TRBJ2-7; TRBD1 matches 8 bases. The CDR3 consists of 14 residues. V was pared by 6 bases and J by 6 bases, with 10 bases of the junction left unmatched. Germline CDR1 is MNHEY and CDR2 is SVGEGT. The CDR3 DNA reads as TGTGCCAGCAGCAACGCCGGGACAGGCCCCGAGCAGTACTTC. This encodes CASSNAGTGPEQYF.